Listed here are 27 T cell receptor beta chains from one sample, sequenced in a study of T cell repertoires in cytomegalovirus infection. No antigen is known for these receptors. TCRdb reanalysed the reads using MiXCR and keeps one entry per CDR3 protein. Of roughly 700,000 distinct CDR3 sequences listed, around 32% were seen once; the top ten hold 18%. Sequences were derived from cultured PBMCs, sampled from culture after CMV antigen stimulation. The receptors stem from a human donor in good health (CMV status not recorded). Some clones in this sample may be carry-over from other donors' samples.

DNA of the CDR3: TGTGCCAGCAGTTACCCCCCCCCGCAAGAGACCCAGTACTTC. Its translation is CASSYPPPQETQYF. The chain has TRBV6-8 and TRBJ2-5; D remains unclear. Germline loops: CDR1 MNHGY, CDR2 SAAAGT. CDR3 length equals 14 residues. The V end was cut by 2 bases, the J end by 2 bases, with 9 bases between.

The chain joins TRBV11-2 to TRBJ1-4; 8 bases fit TRBD1. Trimming at V came to 5 bases and at J to 4 bases, leaving 6 bases not matched to a gene. CDR3 length: 15 amino acids. CDR1 SGHAT and CDR2 FQNNGV come from the germline V gene. This CDR3 is CASSQPGQVNEKLFF. The DNA for the CDR3 is TGTGCCAGCAGCCAACCGGGACAGGTTAATGAAAAACTGTTTTTT.

There are a few counts of this clonotype. The chain combines TRBV7-2 with TRBJ2-5; D is perhaps TRBD2 (6 bases). Germline V gives CDR1 SGHTA, CDR2 FQGNSA. Between the trimmed V and J ends, which lost 1 base and 7 bases, there was a span of 13 bases. CDR3 length: 14 amino acids. CDR3 DNA: TGTGCCAGCAGCTTAGTGGGGGGATCTGGGACCCAGTACTTC. Its translation: CASSLVGGSGTQYF.

This clonotype came up a few times. The chain couples TRBV7-6 to TRBJ2-7; weak D call: TRBD2 (6 bases). Trimming removed 3 bases from V and 2 bases from J, with 14 bases in between. The CDR3 loop spans 15 amino acids. Germline CDR1 and CDR2: SGHVS and FNYEAQ. The CDR3, as DNA: TGTGCCAGCAGCTTGGATGCGCGGGGCACCTACGAGCAGTACTTC. Encoded protein: CASSLDARGTYEQYF.

CDR3 DNA: TGTGCCAGCAGTTACTCTTCTAGCGGGGCATCCTACGAGCAGTACTTC. This encodes CASSYSSSGASYEQYF. The chain links TRBV6-5 to TRBJ2-7, with TRBD2 identical over 9 bases. J gave up 1 base and V 0 bases, and 4 bases lay outside the gene matches. Germline V gene lookup returns CDR1 MNHEY and CDR2 SVGAGI. The CDR3 spans 16 residues.

This clonotype was counted between two and nine times. The J gene is TRBJ2-7, the V gene TRBV6-8, with 12 bases identical to TRBD2. This CDR3 spans 15 amino acids. CDR1 and CDR2 (germline): MNHGY, SAAAGT. The V segment lost 6 bases and the J segment 0 bases; nucleotides outside the gene matches: 3. In nucleotides, the CDR3 is TGTGCCAGCAGGTCGGGACTAGCGGGCTCCTACGAGCAGTACTTC. It translates to CASRSGLAGSYEQYF.

The V gene is TRBV28, the J gene TRBJ2-1, with D perhaps assigned TRBD1 or TRBD2 (5 bases each). CDR1 is MDHEN, CDR2 SYDVKM, per germline. This CDR3 contains 18 residues. V lost 3 bases, J lost 0 bases, and 18 bases lay in between. The CDR3 bases are TGTGCCAGCAGTTTTCCCGAAGGCAGGGAGAGCTCCTACAATGAGCAGTTCTTC. It specifies CASSFPEGRESSYNEQFF.

The chain couples TRBV4-3 to TRBJ2-7; TRBD2 matches at 7 bases. The germline V gene encodes CDR1 LGHNA and CDR2 YSLEER. The J segment lost 3 bases and the V segment lost 3 bases, leaving 11 bases of the junction unmatched. The CDR3 has 16 residues. The CDR3 DNA reads TGCGCCAGCAGCCAGGGTGCCGCTAGCGGCAGCTACGAGCAGTACTTC. It is translated as CASSQGAASGSYEQYF.

The chain uses TRBV7-2 and TRBJ2-7, with a tentative D call TRBD2 (6 bases). Germline lookup yields CDR1 SGHTA and CDR2 FQGNSA. The CDR3 covers 15 residues. V lost 1 base, J lost 5 bases, and 15 bases lay in between. The CDR3 DNA reads as TGTGCCAGCAGCTTAGAACGGAGGGGAAGGAACGAGCAGTACTTC. This gives the protein CASSLERRGRNEQYF.

For the CDR3, the DNA is TGTGCCAGCAGCAAGGACAGTATACCGTATGGCTACACCTTC. Protein: CASSKDSIPYGYTF. The chain combines TRBV11-2 with TRBJ1-2; maybe TRBD1 (6 bases). CDR1 SGHAT and CDR2 FQNNGV come from the germline V gene. The CDR3 runs 14 residues. V lost 5 bases, J lost 5 bases, and 15 bases lay in between.

The chain is built from TRBV5-1 and TRBJ2-3, with 12 bases matching TRBD2. V was pared by 3 bases and J by 1 base, with 3 bases of the junction left unmatched. CDR3 length: 16 residues. Germline lookup yields CDR1 SGHRS and CDR2 YFSETQ. CDR3 sequence: CASSSGLAGRTDTQYF. CDR3 coding DNA: TGCGCCAGCAGCTCGGGACTAGCGGGCCGCACAGATACGCAGTATTTT.

This clonotype has more than one count but fewer than ten. The chain is built from TRBV12-3 or TRBV12-4 and TRBJ1-3; TRBD1 might be the D (5 bases). The CDR3 runs to 16 residues. The V end was cut by 4 bases, the J end by 6 bases, with 19 bases between. This CDR3 reads CASSSTGTGIVNTIYF. CDR3 nucleotides: TGTGCCAGCAGTTCCACCGGGACCGGCATAGTAAACACCATATATTTT.

This clonotype was seen many times. The chain uses TRBV12-3 or TRBV12-4 and TRBJ1-2; unclear D gene. The germline V and J ends were trimmed by 1 base and 7 bases, with 10 bases remaining between them. The length of the CDR3 is 13 residues. CDR3 bases: TGTGCCAGCAGTTTAGGAGGAGGGTCTGGCTACACCTTC. It encodes CASSLGGGSGYTF.

The V call is TRBV7-2, the J call TRBJ1-1; D is undetermined. CDR3 length: 13 residues. The V end was cut by 8 bases, the J end by 0 bases, with 10 bases between. From germline, CDR1 is SGHTA and CDR2 FQGNSA. The CDR3 DNA reads as TGTGCCAGCCAGCGGGTAGTGAACACTGAAGCTTTCTTT. It is translated as CASQRVVNTEAFF.

This clonotype was detected ten times or more. This chain joins TRBV7-2 and TRBJ1-3; no definite D call. V was trimmed by 1 base and J by 0 bases, leaving 7 bases between them. Per germline, CDR1 SGHTA and CDR2 FQGNSA. This CDR3 region has 15 residues. CDR3 nucleotide sequence: TGTGCCAGCAGCTTAGGTTGGGGCTCTGGAAACACCATATATTTT. It is translated as CASSLGWGSGNTIYF.

V gene TRBV28 combines with J gene TRBJ2-5, with 10 bases lining up with TRBD1. The CDR3 is 16 amino acids. After removal of 4 bases from V and 2 bases from J, the junction contained 7 bases not matched to a gene. CDR1 MDHEN and CDR2 SYDVKM come from the germline V gene. The chain's CDR3 is CASSSEDRGAQETQYF. CDR3 bases: TGTGCCAGCAGTTCCGAGGACAGGGGGGCGCAAGAGACCCAGTACTTC.

V gene TRBV12-3 or TRBV12-4 combines with J gene TRBJ2-7; no clear D. The CDR3 sequence is 15 residues long. Trimming took off 2 bases at V and 2 bases at J, with 13 bases between the two ends. CDR3 sequence reads: CASSLLLGSPYEQYF. CDR3 in DNA: TGTGCCAGCAGTTTACTGCTCGGGTCCCCCTACGAGCAGTACTTC.

DNA of the CDR3: TGTGCCACCAGCAGAGATTTGTCAGCCTATGGCTACACCTTC. Protein sequence: CATSRDLSAYGYTF. The rearrangement joins TRBV15 to TRBJ1-2; D ambiguous. Trimming cost V 0 bases and J 4 bases, with 9 bases left between them. The CDR3 covers 14 residues. Germline V lookup: CDR1 LNHNV, CDR2 YYDKDF (reference sequence).

This clonotype is a singleton in its sample. The chain couples TRBV2 to TRBJ2-1; tentatively, D is TRBD1 or TRBD2 (5 bases each). V lost 7 bases to trimming and J lost 7 bases, with 17 bases between them. There are 14 residues in the CDR3. Germline values: CDR1 SNHLY, CDR2 FYNNEI. CDR3 residues: CASKGLGVTNEQFF. Here the CDR3 DNA reads TGTGCCAGCAAAGGACTGGGGGTCACGAATGAGCAGTTCTTC.

This clonotype was seen a few times. CDR3 sequence: CASSLLGRDEKLFF. DNA for the CDR3: TGTGCCAGCAGCTTACTGGGGCGAGACGAAAAACTGTTTTTT. The chain employs TRBV7-8 and TRBJ1-4, with D perhaps matching TRBD1 (5 bases). There are 14 residues in the CDR3. Germline CDR1 is SGHVS and CDR2 is FQNEAQ. Trimming stripped 2 bases from V and 8 bases from J, with 12 bases between.

The chain's CDR3 is CASSPSQGRNSPLHF. CDR3 in DNA: TGTGCCAGCAGCCCGTCCCAGGGACGGAATTCACCCCTCCACTTT. This sequence joins TRBV7-2 and TRBJ1-6, with D possibly matching TRBD1 (5 bases). V shed 5 bases and J shed 7 bases, with 15 bases lying between them. Per the germline V gene, CDR1 is SGHTA and CDR2 is FQGNSA. The CDR3 loop spans 15 amino acids. The full variable domain, rest sourced from reference TRBV7-2 and TRBJ1-6, is GAGVSQSPSNKVTEKGKDVELRCDPISGHTALYWYRQSLGQGLEFLIYFQGNSAPDKSGLPSDRFSAERTGGSVSTLTIQRTQQEDSAVYLCASSPSQGRNSPLHFGNGTRLTVT.

The genes are TRBV6-6 and TRBJ2-1; 7 nucleotides align to TRBD2. This CDR3 is 15 amino acids long. Per germline, CDR1 MNHNY and CDR2 SVGAGI (reference sequence). V gave up 6 bases and J gave up 0 bases; unmatched junction bases: 5. The CDR3 DNA follows: TGTGCCAGCAGGGGGGGGAGGGGCTCCTACAATGAGCAGTTCTTC. Translation: CASRGGRGSYNEQFF.

This clonotype was seen more than once but under ten times. The CDR3 sequence is CASSSPGQGASEQYF. The CDR3 nucleotides read TGTGCCAGCAGTTCACCGGGACAGGGGGCATCCGAGCAGTACTTC. The chain employs TRBV6-6 and TRBJ2-7, with 12 bases identical to TRBD1. This CDR3 is 15 amino acids long. Germline trimming cut 4 bases from V and 6 bases from J; bases unmatched to any gene: 7. The germline V gene encodes CDR1 MNHNY and CDR2 SVGAGI (reference sequence).

This clonotype was counted only a few times. The chain joins TRBV7-9 to TRBJ2-1; 12 bases agree with TRBD2. CDR1 is SEHNR, CDR2 FQNEAQ, per germline (reference sequence). This CDR3 region has 20 residues. Germline trimming cut 0 bases from V and 0 bases from J; bases unmatched to any gene: 9. The CDR3 DNA reads TGTGCCAGCAGCTTAGCGGGAGGACTAGCGGGAAGGTACTCCTACAATGAGCAGTTCTTC. Protein product: CASSLAGGLAGRYSYNEQFF.

V gene TRBV2 combines with J gene TRBJ2-4; TRBD1 matches at 7 bases. J lost 4 bases, V lost 2 bases, and 8 bases had no gene match. The CDR3 sequence is 16 residues long. Germline V gives CDR1 SNHLY, CDR2 FYNNEI. Written as DNA, the CDR3 is TGTGCCAGCAGTGAAATCGGCACAGGGGATAAAAACATTCAGTACTTC. Its protein is CASSEIGTGDKNIQYF.

This clonotype was recorded at least ten times. The chain recombines TRBV7-2 with TRBJ2-7; D not certain. The germline V and J ends were trimmed by 4 bases and 2 bases, with 6 bases remaining between them. Per germline, CDR1 SGHTA and CDR2 FQGNSA. The CDR3 extends over 12 amino acids. The CDR3 DNA follows: TGTGCCAGCAGCTCCGTCCCCTACGAGCAGTACTTC. Amino acid sequence: CASSSVPYEQYF.

This clonotype was observed a few times. CDR3 sequence reads: CASSHGTLRWEQYF. CDR3 in DNA: TGCGCCAGCAGTCACGGGACATTACGATGGGAGCAGTACTTC. The chain couples TRBV23-1 to TRBJ2-7; D is possibly TRBD1 (6 bases). TRBV23-1 is reported as an ORF; its role is uncertain. CDR3 length equals 14 residues. The V and J ends lost 3 bases and 7 bases respectively, with 16 bases between them.